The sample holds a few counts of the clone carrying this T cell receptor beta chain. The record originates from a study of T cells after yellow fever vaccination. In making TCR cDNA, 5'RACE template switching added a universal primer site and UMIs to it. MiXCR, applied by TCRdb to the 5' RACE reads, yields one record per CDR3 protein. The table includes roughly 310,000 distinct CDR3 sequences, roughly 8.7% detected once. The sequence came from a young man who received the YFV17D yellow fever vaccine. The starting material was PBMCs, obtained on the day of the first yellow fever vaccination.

The chain's CDR3 is CASSYLQIQPQHF. The DNA of the CDR3 is TGTGCCAGCAGTTACCTGCAGATTCAGCCCCAGCATTTT. The chain combines TRBV6-2 or TRBV6-3 with TRBJ1-5; D is undetermined. Per germline, CDR1 MNHEY and CDR2 SVGEGT. V was cut by 2 bases and J by 6 bases, with 8 bases left in between. CDR3 size: 13 residues.